The 5 T cell receptor beta chains presented below share a single source sample, sequenced in a study of cytomegalovirus exposure and HLA in healthy donors. Vbeta (60) and Jbeta (13) primers were used in the PCR. Sequencing used immunoSEQ multiplex PCR; TCRdb keeps in-frame clones, though not all of them. Of about 90,000 clones in the sample, approximately 60% were seen once. The material sequenced was PBMCs. These receptors originate from a woman in her twenties or thirties in good health and CMV-seropositive.

The V and J genes are TRBV27 and TRBJ1-6, with D possibly TRBD1 on 6 matching bases. V lost 2 bases to trimming and J lost 7 bases, with 12 bases between them. Per germline, CDR1 MNHEY and CDR2 SMNVEV (reference sequence). This CDR3 is built from 15 residues. In DNA form, the CDR3 reads TGTGCCAGCAGTTTAACAGGGTCGGTAAATTCACCCCTCCACTTT. Translation gives CASSLTGSVNSPLHF.

The chain links TRBV5-5 to TRBJ2-1, with a tentative D call TRBD2 (5 bases). This CDR3 region has 16 residues. Germline CDR1 is SGHKS and CDR2 is YYEKEE (reference sequence). Trimming left V 0 bases short and J 2 bases short, with 12 bases between. CDR3 sequence (DNA): TGTGCCAGCAGCTTGGGTAGTAGCGTAACCTACAATGAGCAGTTCTTC. Translated, it gives CASSLGSSVTYNEQFF.

This clone appeared once. The V call is TRBV19, the J call TRBJ2-2; TRBD1 matches at 7 bases. This CDR3 has 17 residues. The germline CDR1 and CDR2 sequences are LNHDA and SQIVND (reference sequence). The junction had 10 bases not matched to a gene; V was cut back by 3 bases and J by 3 bases. CDR3 nucleotide sequence: TGTGCCAGTAGTATTCACCCAGGGGGTTCCTACACCGGGGAGCTGTTTTTT. It is translated as CASSIHPGGSYTGELFF. Full variable domain (outside the CDR3, taken from reference TRBV19 and TRBJ2-2): DGGITQSPKYLFRKEGQNVTLSCEQNLNHDAMYWYRQDPGQGLRLIYYSQIVNDFQKGDIAEGYSVSREKKESFPLTVTSAQKNPTAFYLCASSIHPGGSYTGELFFGEGSRLTVL.

The chain carries TRBV10-1 and TRBJ1-6; D call uncertain. V was shortened by 0 bases and J by 9 bases, with 6 bases between the two germline ends. The germline V gene has CDR1 WNHNN and CDR2 SYGVQD (reference sequence). The CDR3 loop spans 13 amino acids. As DNA, the CDR3 is TGCGCCAGCAGTGAGTCGGCGGTTTCACCCCTCCACTTT. Translation gives CASSESAVSPLHF.

The CDR3 nucleotides are TGTGCCAGCAGCCCAGGGGATAACGCCTATAATTCACCCCTCCACTTT. As protein: CASSPGDNAYNSPLHF. This chain links TRBV7-2 with TRBJ1-6; D perhaps matches TRBD1 (6 bases). Germline V gene sequence: CDR1 SGHTA, CDR2 FQGNSA. V dropped 5 bases and J dropped 2 bases, with 13 bases sitting between them. The CDR3 covers 16 residues.